This entry lists 3 T cell receptor beta chains sequenced from one sample in a study of cytomegalovirus exposure and HLA in healthy donors. In the PCR, 60 Vbeta and 13 Jbeta primers were used. Using immunoSEQ multiplex PCR, the repertoire was profiled, and TCRdb retains in-frame clones only, with some absent. The sample consists of 100,000 to 150,000 clones, roughly 80% of them appearing once. Sequencing input: PBMCs. Receptor source: a man aged 18 to 29 in good health and CMV-seropositive.

V gene TRBV14 combines with J gene TRBJ2-7; possible D gene TRBD2, 5 bases. Germline V lookup: CDR1 SGHDN, CDR2 FVKESK. V lost 6 bases and J lost 9, with 18 bases in between. This CDR3 region has 13 residues. CDR3 residues: CASSPTWGGGQYF. CDR3 nucleotides: TGTGCCAGCAGTCCTACGTGGGGTGGAGGGCAGTACTTC.

The rearrangement uses TRBV9 and TRBJ2-5; 7 bases line up with TRBD2. The CDR3 extends over 14 amino acids. V trimming: 4 bases; J trimming: 3 bases; junction bases outside the gene matches: 6. Germline V gives CDR1 SGDLS, CDR2 YYNGEE. The CDR3 region is CASSPPGGEETQYF. Here the CDR3 DNA reads TGTGCCAGCAGCCCCCCGGGGGGAGAAGAGACCCAGTACTTC.

This chain joins TRBV18 and TRBJ1-6; 9 nucleotides match TRBD1. The CDR3 is made up of 16 amino acids. Germline CDR1 and CDR2: KGHSH and LQKENI. After removal of 4 bases from V and 7 bases from J, the junction contained 8 bases not matched to a gene. The CDR3 sequence is CASSLQTGGLNSPLHF. The CDR3, as DNA: TGTGCCAGCTCACTTCAAACAGGGGGCCTCAATTCACCCCTCCACTTT.